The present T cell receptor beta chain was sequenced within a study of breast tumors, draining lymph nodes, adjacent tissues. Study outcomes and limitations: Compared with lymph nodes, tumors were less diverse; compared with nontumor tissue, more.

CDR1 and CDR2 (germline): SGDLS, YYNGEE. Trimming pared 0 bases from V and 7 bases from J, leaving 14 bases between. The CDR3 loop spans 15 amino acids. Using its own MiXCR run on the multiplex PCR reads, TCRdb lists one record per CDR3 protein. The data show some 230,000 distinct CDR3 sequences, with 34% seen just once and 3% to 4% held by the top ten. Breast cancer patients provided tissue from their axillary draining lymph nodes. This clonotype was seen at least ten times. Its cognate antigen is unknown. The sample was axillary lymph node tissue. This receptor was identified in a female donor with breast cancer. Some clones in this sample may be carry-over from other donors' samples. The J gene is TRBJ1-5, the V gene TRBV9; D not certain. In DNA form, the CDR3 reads TGTGCCAGCAGCGTAGACTCAGCCCTCTGGCAGCCCCAGCATTTT. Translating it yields CASSVDSALWQPQHF.